This T cell receptor beta chain appears in the sequencing data of a study of blood T cell repertoires in COVID-19. Study at large: Sites in the United States, Italy and Spain provided acute and convalescent COVID-19 samples. Sample material is recorded as cDNA or gDNA derived from T cells, B-cell-depleted T cells, or PBMCs.

Per the original methods: Reference gene primers were amplified, and this amplification served to estimate nucleated cell counts. Some clones are missing from TCRdb's copy, which holds only in-frame ones; the method was immunoSEQ multiplex PCR. The V and J calls and clone size are taken from that table; D and trimming were inferred from the DNA. The sample includes around 220,000 clones, 88% of them seen just once. This clone showed up just once. J lost 7 bases, V lost 4 bases, and 11 bases had no gene match. Germline lookup yields CDR1 MNHEY and CDR2 SMNVEV (reference sequence). There are 17 residues in the CDR3.

This chain joins TRBV27 and TRBJ1-6; the match to TRBD1 covers 9 bases. Sequenced: peripheral blood. The TCR was taken from a woman between 40 and 50 years old who had recovered from COVID-19. CDR3 in DNA: TGTGCCAGCAGTTCCCCGACCCGGGACAGGGCAAATTCACCCCTCCACTTT. Translating gives CASSSPTRDRANSPLHF.